This T cell receptor beta chain emerged from a study of CD8 T cells in ankylosing spondylitis. This clonotype was observed many times. One entry per CDR3 protein, called by TCRdb with MiXCR from the 5' RACE reads. The data show about 170,000 distinct CDR3 sequences, around 16% seen once. The V end was cut by 5 bases, the J end by 4 bases, with 14 bases between. The CDR3 contains 14 residues. The chain recombines TRBV12-3 or TRBV12-4 with TRBJ2-5; TRBD1 might be the D (6 bases). Sequenced sample: blood, either unsorted or a sorted T cell fraction (not recorded which). The receptor comes from a male donor with ankylosing spondylitis or in good health (not recorded which). The chain's CDR3 is CASSPQGFGETQYF. CDR3 sequence (DNA): TGTGCCAGCAGTCCACAGGGTTTCGGAGAGACCCAGTACTTC.